This TCR beta chain was identified in a study of blood T cell repertoires in COVID-19. Data came from immunoSEQ multiplex PCR; TCRdb stores just in-frame clones and leaves some out. The sample holds fewer than 250,000 clones, 80% to 90% seen once. Germline V gives CDR1 SGHRS, CDR2 YFSETQ. V gave up 1 base and J gave up 6 bases; unmatched junction bases: 3. This CDR3 is 15 amino acids long. The sequencing sample was made of PBMCs or T cells enriched from blood (not recorded which). The rearrangement links TRBV5-1 to TRBJ2-2; 10 positions match TRBD2. The receptor comes from a woman in her thirties or forties with acute COVID-19. CDR3 nucleotides: TGCGCCAGCAGCTTGCGACTAGCGGGTCCCGGGGAGCTGTTTTTT. Residues: CASSLRLAGPGELFF. The full variable domain, with the rest looked up from reference TRBV5-1 and TRBJ2-2, is KAGVTQTPRYLIKTRGQQVTLSCSPISGHRSVSWYQQTPGQGLQFLFEYFSETQRNKGNFPGRFSGRQFSNSRSEMNVSTLELGDSALYLCASSLRLAGPGELFFGEGSRLTVL.